This TCR beta chain derives from a study of blood T cells in healthy people across ages. Only a few counts were recorded for this clonotype. Together with a sample-barcoded 5' primer, a J-beta primer mix was included in a second PCR lasting about 6 to 12 cycles. Each cDNA molecule carried a tag from a template-switch adaptor that contained 12 random nucleotides. MiXCR, run by TCRdb on the 5' RACE reads, gives a single entry per CDR3 protein. The data hold 800,000 to 1,300,000 distinct CDR3 sequences, with around 25% observed a single time. CDR1 and CDR2 (germline): MDHEN, SYDVKM. Trimming pared 5 bases from V and 5 bases from J, leaving 15 bases between. This CDR3 spans 15 amino acids. The same data also went into a second study, on T cells of mothers and their children. That work adds: Per 15 ul, 1.5 ug of RNA was used, with all extracted RNA going into cDNA synthesis. Pairs that are related and pairs that are unrelated have TCR recombination output shaped similarly by thymic selection. A slight, non-significant increase in overlap was found for related mother-child pairs relative to unrelated pairs.

This chain joins TRBV28 and TRBJ1-4; D possibly corresponds to TRBD1 (5 bases). The sequence was obtained from a girl aged 2 to 10 in good health. The sample comprised blood. The CDR3 reads CASSRAGWGNEKLFF. In DNA, the CDR3 is TGTGCCAGCAGTCGGGCCGGTTGGGGGAATGAAAAACTGTTTTTT.